This paragraph covers one T cell receptor beta chain sequence. Its cognate antigen is unknown. The data stem from a study of cytomegalovirus exposure and HLA in healthy donors. Both 60 Vbeta primers and 13 Jbeta primers went into the PCR. Per the original data handling: Per a later analysis, the number of unique TCR beta chains was about 78 million, of which 8.5 million to 11 million were shared. TCRdb's copy holds only in-frame clones and misses some; the assay was immunoSEQ multiplex PCR. The V and J calls and clone size come from that table; D and trimming were worked out from the DNA. The sample comprises 99,000 or so clones, 75% of which are singletons, and roughly 1.3% rests with the top ten. Broader study findings: Reportedly, fewer N-insertions than the 666-donor mean appeared in an Asian-associated ancestry cluster in a later analysis.

The sample comprised PBMCs. This receptor was taken from a man in his forties in good health and CMV-seronegative.

CDR3 sequence reads: CATRPLSGGTTDTQYF. In DNA form, the CDR3 reads TGTGCCACCAGGCCGCTTAGCGGGGGGACCACAGATACGCAGTATTTT. The chain couples TRBV15 to TRBJ2-3; TRBD2 matches 10 bases. CDR1 and CDR2 from the germline V gene are LNHNV and YYDKDF (reference sequence). V dropped 6 bases and J dropped 2; count of bases not matched to a gene: 8. The CDR3 consists of 16 residues. The complete variable domain, with remaining parts taken from reference TRBV15 and TRBJ2-3, reads DAMVIQNPRYQVTQFGKPVTLSCSQTLNHNVMYWYQQKSSQAPKLLFHYYDKDFNNEADTPDNFQSRRPNTSFCFLDIRSPGLGDTAMYLCATRPLSGGTTDTQYFGPGTRLTVL.